This TCR beta chain was identified during a study of T cell clones after liver transplantation. Turning to the study itself: Three of eight recipients were HCV-positive; others had non-autoimmune, non-viral indications.

Generated by immunoSEQ multiplex PCR, the TCRdb table keeps only in-frame clones and is missing some. The data contain under 20,000 clones, 75% to 90% of them singletons. This CDR3 comprises 15 residues. Trimming at V came to 3 bases and at J to 4 bases, leaving 2 bases not matched to a gene. Germline loops: CDR1 SGHDT, CDR2 YYEEEE. This clone was detected only once. The chain carries TRBV5-6 and TRBJ2-3; 13 nucleotides align to TRBD2. This clonotype originated in a human patient who received a liver transplant. Part of the T cells may come from the graft donor. The sequencing here drew on CD8+ T cells from blood, taken 45 to 46 months after liver transplant. The CDR3 region is CASSSGLAGSDTQYF. The CDR3 DNA is TGTGCCAGCAGCTCGGGACTAGCGGGATCAGATACGCAGTATTTT.